Shown below are 11 T cell receptor beta chains from a single sample sequenced in a study of blood T cell repertoires in COVID-19. The repertoire was sequenced with immunoSEQ multiplex PCR; TCRdb's copy has only in-frame clones and lacks some. The sample records 200,000 or so clones, 80% to 90% being singletons. The sample was PBMCs or T cells enriched from blood (not recorded which). The receptors were sampled from a woman in her forties or fifties who had been exposed to COVID-19.

V gene TRBV3-1 (or the pseudogene TRBV3-2) combines with J gene TRBJ2-5, with 15 nucleotides matching TRBD2. The CDR3 totals 16 residues. Germline V gene lookup returns CDR1 LGHDT and CDR2 YNNKEL (reference sequence). Trimming removed 3 bases from V and 4 bases from J; junction bases left unmatched: 3. The CDR3: CASSHAGLAGGETQYF. CDR3 in DNA: TGTGCCAGCAGCCATGCGGGACTAGCGGGGGGAGAGACCCAGTACTTC.

The rearrangement uses TRBV6-6 and TRBJ2-7; 7 nucleotides match TRBD1. This CDR3 has 15 amino acids. Looked up from germline, CDR1 is MNHNY and CDR2 is SVGAGI (reference sequence). J lost 0 bases, V lost 0 bases, and 2 bases had no gene match. The CDR3 sequence is CASSYSGDSSYEQYF. The DNA of the CDR3 is TGTGCCAGCAGTTACTCGGGGGACAGCTCCTACGAGCAGTACTTC.

The chain uses TRBV5-4 and TRBJ2-2; 7 bases line up with TRBD1. CDR1 and CDR2 from the germline V gene are SGHNT and YYREEE (reference sequence). After removal of 2 bases from V and 10 bases from J, the junction contained 8 bases not matched to a gene. This CDR3 contains 14 residues. The CDR3 bases are TGTGCCAGCAGCTTACCGGGACAGTTCCAGGAGCTGTTTTTT. Translated: CASSLPGQFQELFF.

The V call is TRBV6-5, the J call TRBJ1-5; D perhaps matches TRBD1 (5 bases). Trimming shortened V by 8 bases and J by 0 bases, and 8 bases separated the two germline ends. The CDR3 length is 13 residues. Looked up from germline, CDR1 is MNHEY and CDR2 is SVGAGI. CDR3 DNA sequence: TGTGCCAGCGAGACAGTTAGCAATCAGCCCCAGCATTTT. Translation: CASETVSNQPQHF.

The chain uses TRBV20-1 and TRBJ2-5; D perhaps matches TRBD2 (5 bases). V was pared by 3 bases and J by 3 bases, with 17 bases between. CDR3 length: 15 residues. In germline, CDR1 is DFQATT, CDR2 SNEGSKA (reference sequence). CDR3 residues: CSASNPLRGKETQYF. The CDR3 DNA follows: TGCAGTGCTAGTAACCCTTTGAGAGGGAAAGAGACCCAGTACTTC.

The rearrangement uses TRBV9 and TRBJ2-2, with D perhaps TRBD2 (6 bases). The V end was cut by 3 bases, the J end by 1 base, with 19 bases between. Germline CDR1 is SGDLS and CDR2 is YYNGEE. This CDR3 has 18 residues. This CDR3 reads CASSGTSRDSRNTGELFF. CDR3 coding DNA: TGTGCCAGCAGCGGAACAAGCCGGGACTCCAGGAACACCGGGGAGCTGTTTTTT.

J is TRBJ2-1 and V is TRBV13, with a tentative D call TRBD2 (6 bases). This CDR3 comprises 16 residues. In germline, CDR1 is PRHDT, CDR2 FYEKMQ (reference sequence). V lost 6 bases, J lost 3 bases, and 18 bases lay in between. The CDR3 here is CASRPSRDGSYNEQFF. The CDR3 region has the DNA TGTGCCAGCAGACCTTCCAGGGACGGGAGCTACAATGAGCAGTTCTTC.

The CDR3 spells CSVARVGGEAFF. The DNA of the CDR3 is TGCAGCGTTGCCAGGGTAGGGGGTGAAGCTTTCTTT. V usage is TRBV29-1 and J usage is TRBJ1-1, with D perhaps matching TRBD1 (6 bases). Germline CDR1 SQVTM, CDR2 ANQGSEA. V was cut by 4 bases and J by 7 bases, with 13 bases left in between. This CDR3 contains 12 residues.

The V call is TRBV6-5, the J call TRBJ1-5; 8 bases are shared with TRBD1. Losses at the gene ends were 6 bases for V and 6 bases for J; bases not matched to a gene: 4. Germline lookup yields CDR1 MNHEY and CDR2 SVGAGI. The CDR3 is made up of 13 amino acids. CDR3 nucleotides: TGTGCCAGCAGGACAGGGGAGACTCAGCCCCAGCATTTT. Its translation is CASRTGETQPQHF.

The chain employs TRBV5-4 and TRBJ2-5, with TRBD2 matching 7 bases. Germline lookup yields CDR1 SGHNT and CDR2 YYREEE (reference sequence). Losses at the gene ends were 0 bases for V and 3 bases for J; bases not matched to a gene: 2. This CDR3 comprises 14 residues. This chain's CDR3 is CASSLEGLKETQYF. In DNA, the CDR3 is TGTGCCAGCAGCTTGGAGGGACTAAAAGAGACCCAGTACTTC.

V usage is TRBV7-8 and J usage is TRBJ1-1; no clear D. The germline V and J ends were trimmed by 2 bases and 0 bases, with 7 bases remaining between them. This CDR3 is 14 amino acids long. Germline CDR1 SGHVS, CDR2 FQNEAQ. The CDR3 DNA sequence: TGTGCCAGCAGCTTATTCGCAGTGAACACTGAAGCTTTCTTT. It yields the protein CASSLFAVNTEAFF. The full variable domain, completed using reference TRBV7-8 and TRBJ1-1, is GAGVSQSPRYKVAKRGQDVALRCDPISGHVSLFWYQQALGQGPEFLTYFQNEAQLDKSGLPSDRFFAERPEGSVSTLKIQRTQQEDSAVYLCASSLFAVNTEAFFGQGTRLTVV.